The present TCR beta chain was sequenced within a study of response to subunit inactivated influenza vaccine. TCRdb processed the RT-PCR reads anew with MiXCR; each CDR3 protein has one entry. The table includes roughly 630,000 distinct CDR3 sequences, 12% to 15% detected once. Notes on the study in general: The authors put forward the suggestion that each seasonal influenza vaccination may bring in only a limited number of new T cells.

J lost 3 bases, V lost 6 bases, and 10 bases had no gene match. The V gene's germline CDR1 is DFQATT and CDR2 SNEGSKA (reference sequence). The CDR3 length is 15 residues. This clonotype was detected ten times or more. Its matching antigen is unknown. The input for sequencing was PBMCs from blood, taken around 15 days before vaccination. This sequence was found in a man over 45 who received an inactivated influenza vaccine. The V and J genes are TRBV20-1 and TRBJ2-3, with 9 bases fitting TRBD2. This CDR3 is CSADPGLAKTDTQYF. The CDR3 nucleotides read TGCAGTGCGGATCCGGGACTAGCAAAGACAGATACGCAGTATTTT.